This paragraph covers one T cell receptor beta chain sequence. Antigen unknown. This sample was included in a study of cytomegalovirus exposure and HLA in healthy donors. Study observations and caveats: Specificity for CMV antigens was confirmed in vitro for a few of the CMV-associated chains. It was only CMV serostatus that was available as immune exposure information.

Germline assignment: CDR1 PRHDT and CDR2 FYEKMQ (reference sequence). The V end lost 5 bases, the J end lost 7 bases, and 15 bases lay between the germline ends. The length of the CDR3 is 14 residues. The study ran its PCR with 60 Vbeta and 13 Jbeta primers. This table comes from immunoSEQ multiplex PCR, and its TCRdb copy is limited to in-frame clones, with some not included. This table has under 200,000 clones, around 77% appearing once. This sequence originates from a man aged 60 to 69 in good health and CMV-seronegative. The chain combines TRBV13 with TRBJ2-1; possible D gene TRBD2, 6 bases. Sequencing was done on a sample of PBMCs. The CDR3 loop reads CASSTGTGGNEQFF. The CDR3 DNA follows: TGTGCCAGCAGCACCGGGACTGGGGGAAATGAGCAGTTCTTC.